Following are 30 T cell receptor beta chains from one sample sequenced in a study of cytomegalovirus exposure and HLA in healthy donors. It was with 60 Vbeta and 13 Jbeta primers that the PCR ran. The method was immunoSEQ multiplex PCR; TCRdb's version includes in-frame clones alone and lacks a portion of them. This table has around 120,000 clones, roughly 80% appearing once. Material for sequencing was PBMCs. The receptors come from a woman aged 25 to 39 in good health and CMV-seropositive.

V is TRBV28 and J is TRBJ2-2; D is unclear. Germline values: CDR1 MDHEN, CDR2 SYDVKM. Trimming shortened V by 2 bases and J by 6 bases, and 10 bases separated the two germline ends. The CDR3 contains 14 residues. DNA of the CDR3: TGTGCCAGCAGTTTAATAGTGATGCCCGGGGAGCTGTTTTTT. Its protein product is CASSLIVMPGELFF.

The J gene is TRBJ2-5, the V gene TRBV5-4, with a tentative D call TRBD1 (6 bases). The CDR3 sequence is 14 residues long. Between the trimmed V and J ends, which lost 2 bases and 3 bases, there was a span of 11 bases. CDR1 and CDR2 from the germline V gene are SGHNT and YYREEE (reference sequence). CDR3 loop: CASSFPAGEETQYF. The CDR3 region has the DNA TGTGCCAGCAGCTTTCCAGCAGGGGAAGAGACCCAGTACTTC.

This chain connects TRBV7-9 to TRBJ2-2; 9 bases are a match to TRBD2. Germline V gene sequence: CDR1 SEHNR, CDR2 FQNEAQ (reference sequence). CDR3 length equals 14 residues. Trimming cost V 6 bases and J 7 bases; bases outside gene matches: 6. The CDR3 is CASSSSGGLGELFF. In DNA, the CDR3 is TGTGCCAGCAGTTCCAGCGGGGGGCTCGGGGAGCTGTTTTTT.

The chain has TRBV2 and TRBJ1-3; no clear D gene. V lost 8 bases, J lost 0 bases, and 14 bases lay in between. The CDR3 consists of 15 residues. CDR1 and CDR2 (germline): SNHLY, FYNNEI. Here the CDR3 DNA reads TGTGCCAGCCAGCGGGCCAGCAGCTCTGGAAACACCATATATTTT. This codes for CASQRASSSGNTIYF.

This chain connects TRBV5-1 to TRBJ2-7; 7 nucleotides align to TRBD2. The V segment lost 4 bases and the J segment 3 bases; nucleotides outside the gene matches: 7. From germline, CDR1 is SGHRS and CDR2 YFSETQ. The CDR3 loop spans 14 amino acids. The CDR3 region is CASSRDGGDYEQYF. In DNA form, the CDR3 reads TGCGCCAGCAGCCGTGATGGGGGGGACTACGAGCAGTACTTC.

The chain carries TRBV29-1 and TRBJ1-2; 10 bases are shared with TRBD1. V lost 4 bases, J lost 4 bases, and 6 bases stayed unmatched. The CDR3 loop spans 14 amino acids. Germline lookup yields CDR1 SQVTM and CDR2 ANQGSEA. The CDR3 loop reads CSVVRTGGIYGYTF. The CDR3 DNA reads TGCAGCGTTGTCCGGACAGGGGGTATCTATGGCTACACCTTC. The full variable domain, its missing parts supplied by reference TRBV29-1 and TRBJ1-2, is SAVISQKPSRDICQRGTSLTIQCQVDSQVTMMFWYRQQPGQSLTLIATANQGSEATYESGFVIDKFPISRPNLTFSTLTVSNMSPEDSSIYLCSVVRTGGIYGYTFGSGTRLTVV.

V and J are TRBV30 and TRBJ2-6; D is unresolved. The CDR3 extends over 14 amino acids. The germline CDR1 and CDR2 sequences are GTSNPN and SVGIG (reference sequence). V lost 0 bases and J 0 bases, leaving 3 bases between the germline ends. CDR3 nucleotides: TGTGCCTGGAGTGTACTCTCTGGGGCCAACGTCCTGACTTTC. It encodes CAWSVLSGANVLTF.

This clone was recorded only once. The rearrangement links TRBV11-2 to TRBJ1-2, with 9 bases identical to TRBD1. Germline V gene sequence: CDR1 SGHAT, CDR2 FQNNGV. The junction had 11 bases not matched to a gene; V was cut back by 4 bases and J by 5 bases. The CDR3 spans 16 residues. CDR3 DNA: TGTGCCAGCAGCTCGATGGCGGGACAGGGATTGTATGGCTACACCTTC. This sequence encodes CASSSMAGQGLYGYTF.

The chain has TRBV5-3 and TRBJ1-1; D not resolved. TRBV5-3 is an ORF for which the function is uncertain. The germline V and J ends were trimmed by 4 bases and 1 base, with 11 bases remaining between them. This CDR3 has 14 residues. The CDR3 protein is CARSGGEGNTEAFF. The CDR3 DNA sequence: TGTGCCAGAAGCGGCGGGGAGGGGAACACTGAAGCTTTCTTT.

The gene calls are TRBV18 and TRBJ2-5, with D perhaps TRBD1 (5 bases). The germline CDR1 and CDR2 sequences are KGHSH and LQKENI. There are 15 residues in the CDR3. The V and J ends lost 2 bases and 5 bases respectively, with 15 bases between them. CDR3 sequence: CASSPMTALPETQYF. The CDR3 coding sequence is TGTGCCAGCTCACCAATGACAGCCCTCCCCGAGACCCAGTACTTC.

The CDR3 loop is CASSTLTGVQPQHF. The DNA for the CDR3 is TGTGCCAGCAGTACGCTAACAGGGGTTCAGCCCCAGCATTTT. V is TRBV27 and J is TRBJ1-5, with TRBD1 matching 7 bases. The J segment lost 6 bases and the V segment lost 5 bases, leaving 7 bases of the junction unmatched. The CDR3 covers 14 residues. The germline V gene has CDR1 MNHEY and CDR2 SMNVEV (reference sequence).

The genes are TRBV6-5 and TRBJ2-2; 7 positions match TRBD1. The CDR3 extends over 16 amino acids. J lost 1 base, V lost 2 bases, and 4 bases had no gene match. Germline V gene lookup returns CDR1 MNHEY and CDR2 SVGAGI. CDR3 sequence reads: CASSYQGQRNTGELFF. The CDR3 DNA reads TGTGCCAGCAGTTACCAGGGACAGAGGAACACCGGGGAGCTGTTTTTT.

DNA for the CDR3: TGTGCCAGGGGGACTAGCGGGAGACCTAGCACAGATACGCAGTATTTT. Translation gives CARGTSGRPSTDTQYF. The chain combines TRBV28 with TRBJ2-3; 14 bases agree with TRBD2. This CDR3 region has 16 residues. Trimming removed 9 bases from V and 0 bases from J; junction bases left unmatched: 5. Germline-derived CDR1 and CDR2 are MDHEN and SYDVKM.

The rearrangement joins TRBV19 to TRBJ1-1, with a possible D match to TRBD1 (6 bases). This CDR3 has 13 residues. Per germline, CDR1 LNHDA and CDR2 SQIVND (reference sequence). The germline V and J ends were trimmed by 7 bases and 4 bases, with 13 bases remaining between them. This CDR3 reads CASNPGVPTEAFF. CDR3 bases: TGTGCCAGTAATCCAGGGGTCCCCACTGAAGCTTTCTTT.

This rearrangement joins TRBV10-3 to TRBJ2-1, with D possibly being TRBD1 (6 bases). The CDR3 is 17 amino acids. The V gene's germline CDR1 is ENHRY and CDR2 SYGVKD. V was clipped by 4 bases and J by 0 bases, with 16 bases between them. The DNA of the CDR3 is TGTGCCATCAGTGCCTCAGACAGGTGGGGCTCCTACAATGAGCAGTTCTTC. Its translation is CAISASDRWGSYNEQFF.

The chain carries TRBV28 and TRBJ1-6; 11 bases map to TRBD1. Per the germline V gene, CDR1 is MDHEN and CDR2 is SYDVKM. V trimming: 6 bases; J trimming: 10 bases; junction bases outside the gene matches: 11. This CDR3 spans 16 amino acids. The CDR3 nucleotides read TGTGCCAGCAGCCAATTAGAGGGACAGGGGGGGTCACCCCTCCACTTT. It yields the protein CASSQLEGQGGSPLHF. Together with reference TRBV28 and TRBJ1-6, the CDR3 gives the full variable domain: DVKVTQSSRYLVKRTGEKVFLECVQDMDHENMFWYRQDPGLGLRLIYFSYDVKMKEKGDIPEGYSVSREKKERFSLILESASTNQTSMYLCASSQLEGQGGSPLHFGNGTRLTVT.

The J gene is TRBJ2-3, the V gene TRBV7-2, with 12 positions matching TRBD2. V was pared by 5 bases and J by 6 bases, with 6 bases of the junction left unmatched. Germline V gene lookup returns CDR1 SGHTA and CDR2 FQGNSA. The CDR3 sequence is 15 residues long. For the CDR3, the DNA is TGTGCCAGCAGCATTGCTAGCGGGGGGGAGGATACGCAGTATTTT. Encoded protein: CASSIASGGEDTQYF.

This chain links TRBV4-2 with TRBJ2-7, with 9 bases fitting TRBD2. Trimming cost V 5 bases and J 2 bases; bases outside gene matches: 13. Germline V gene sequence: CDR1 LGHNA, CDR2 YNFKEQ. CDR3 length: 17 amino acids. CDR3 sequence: CASSAGGQRGAAYEQYF. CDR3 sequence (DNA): TGTGCCAGCAGCGCGGGCGGGCAGCGGGGGGCTGCCTACGAGCAGTACTTC.

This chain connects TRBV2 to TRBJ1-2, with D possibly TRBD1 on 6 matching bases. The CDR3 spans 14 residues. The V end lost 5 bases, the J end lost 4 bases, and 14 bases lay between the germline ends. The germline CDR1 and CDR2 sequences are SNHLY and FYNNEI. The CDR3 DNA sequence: TGTGCCAGCAGTTCCGCTACAGGGAGCTATGGCTACACCTTC. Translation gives CASSSATGSYGYTF.

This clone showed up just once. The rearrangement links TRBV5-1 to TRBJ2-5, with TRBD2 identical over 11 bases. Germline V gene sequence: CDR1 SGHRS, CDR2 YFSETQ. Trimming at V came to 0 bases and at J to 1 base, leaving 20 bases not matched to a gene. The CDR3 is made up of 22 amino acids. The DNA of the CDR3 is TGCGCCAGCAGCTTGGCCCGTGGAGCTAGCGGGGGGTTGAACCCCTTCCAAGAGACCCAGTACTTC. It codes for CASSLARGASGGLNPFQETQYF.

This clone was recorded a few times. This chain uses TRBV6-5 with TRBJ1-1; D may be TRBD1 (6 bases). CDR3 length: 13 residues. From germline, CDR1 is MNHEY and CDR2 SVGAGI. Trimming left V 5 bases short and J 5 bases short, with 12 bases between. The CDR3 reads CASSKTGRTEAFF. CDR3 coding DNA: TGTGCCAGCAGTAAAACAGGGCGGACTGAAGCTTTCTTT.

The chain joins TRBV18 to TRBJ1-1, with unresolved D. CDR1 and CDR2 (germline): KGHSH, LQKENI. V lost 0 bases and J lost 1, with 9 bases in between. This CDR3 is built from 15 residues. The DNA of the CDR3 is TGTGCCAGCTCACCACCGGCGGAGTGGAACACTGAAGCTTTCTTT. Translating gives CASSPPAEWNTEAFF.

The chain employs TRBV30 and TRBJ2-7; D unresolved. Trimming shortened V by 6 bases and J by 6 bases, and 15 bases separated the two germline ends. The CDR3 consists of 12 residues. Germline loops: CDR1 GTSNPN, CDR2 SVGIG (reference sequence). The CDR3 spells CACSRDGGEQYF. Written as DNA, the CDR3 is TGTGCCTGCTCCCGCGACGGCGGCGAGCAGTACTTC.

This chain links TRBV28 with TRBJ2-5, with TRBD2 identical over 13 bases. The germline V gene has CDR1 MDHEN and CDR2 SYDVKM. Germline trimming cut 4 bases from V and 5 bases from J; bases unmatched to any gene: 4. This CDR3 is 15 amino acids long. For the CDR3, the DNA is TGTGCCAGCAGTTCACTAGCGGGGGGGCTGGAGACCCAGTACTTC. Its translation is CASSSLAGGLETQYF.

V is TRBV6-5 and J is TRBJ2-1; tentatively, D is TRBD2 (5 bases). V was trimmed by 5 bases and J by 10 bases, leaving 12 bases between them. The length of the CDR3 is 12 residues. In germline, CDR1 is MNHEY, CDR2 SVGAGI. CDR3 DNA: TGTGCCAGCAGTGATCGGACTTTAGAGCAGTTCTTC. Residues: CASSDRTLEQFF.

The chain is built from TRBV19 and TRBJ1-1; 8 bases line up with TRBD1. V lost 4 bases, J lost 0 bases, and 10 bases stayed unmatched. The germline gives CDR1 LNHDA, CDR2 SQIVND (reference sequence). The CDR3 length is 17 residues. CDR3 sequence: CASSKQGGYRMNTEAFF. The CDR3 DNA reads TGTGCCAGTAGTAAACAGGGGGGATATCGGATGAACACTGAAGCTTTCTTT.

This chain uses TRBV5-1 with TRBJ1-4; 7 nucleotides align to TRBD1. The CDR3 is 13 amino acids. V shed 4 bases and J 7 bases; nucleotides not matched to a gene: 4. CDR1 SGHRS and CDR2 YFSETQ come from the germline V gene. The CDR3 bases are TGCGCCAGCAGCGGAGGGGGCCGTGAAAAACTGTTTTTT. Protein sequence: CASSGGGREKLFF.

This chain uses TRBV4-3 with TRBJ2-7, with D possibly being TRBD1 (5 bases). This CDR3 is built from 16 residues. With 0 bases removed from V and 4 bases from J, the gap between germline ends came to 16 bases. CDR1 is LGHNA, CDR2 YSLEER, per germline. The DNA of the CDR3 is TGCGCCAGCAGCCAAGATCTTACAGGAGAATGGTACGAGCAGTACTTC. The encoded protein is CASSQDLTGEWYEQYF.

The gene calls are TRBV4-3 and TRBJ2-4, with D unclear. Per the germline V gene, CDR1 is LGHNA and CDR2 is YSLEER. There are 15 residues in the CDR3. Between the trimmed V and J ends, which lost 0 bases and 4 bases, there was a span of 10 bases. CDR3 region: CASSQDYGDKNIQYF. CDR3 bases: TGCGCCAGCAGCCAAGACTACGGTGATAAAAACATTCAGTACTTC.

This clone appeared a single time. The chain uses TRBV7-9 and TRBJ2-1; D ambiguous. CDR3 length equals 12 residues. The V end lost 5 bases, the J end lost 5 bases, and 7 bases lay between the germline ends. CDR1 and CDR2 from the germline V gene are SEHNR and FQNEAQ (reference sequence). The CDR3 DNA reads TGTGCCAGCAGCCAACTGCACAATGAGCAGTTCTTC. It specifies CASSQLHNEQFF.